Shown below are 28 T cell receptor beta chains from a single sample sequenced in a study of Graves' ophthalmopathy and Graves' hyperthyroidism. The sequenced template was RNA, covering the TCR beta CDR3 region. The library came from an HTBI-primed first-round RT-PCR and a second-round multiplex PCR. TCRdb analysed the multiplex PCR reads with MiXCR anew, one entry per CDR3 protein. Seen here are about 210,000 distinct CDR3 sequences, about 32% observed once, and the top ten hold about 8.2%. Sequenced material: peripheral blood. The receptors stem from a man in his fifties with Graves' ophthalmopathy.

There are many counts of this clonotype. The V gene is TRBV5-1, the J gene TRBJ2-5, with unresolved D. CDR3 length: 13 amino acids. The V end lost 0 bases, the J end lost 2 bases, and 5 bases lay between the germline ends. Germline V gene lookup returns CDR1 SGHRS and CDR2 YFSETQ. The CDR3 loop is CASSLELQETQYF. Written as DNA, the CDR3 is TGCGCCAGCAGCTTGGAGTTACAAGAGACCCAGTACTTC.

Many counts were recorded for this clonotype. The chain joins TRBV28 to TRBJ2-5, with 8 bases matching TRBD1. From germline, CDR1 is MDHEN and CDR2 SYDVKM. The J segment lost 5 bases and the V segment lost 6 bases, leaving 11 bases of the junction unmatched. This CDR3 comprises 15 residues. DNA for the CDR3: TGTGCCAGCAGCCAAGGCAGGGACAGGTGGGAGACCCAGTACTTC. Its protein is CASSQGRDRWETQYF.

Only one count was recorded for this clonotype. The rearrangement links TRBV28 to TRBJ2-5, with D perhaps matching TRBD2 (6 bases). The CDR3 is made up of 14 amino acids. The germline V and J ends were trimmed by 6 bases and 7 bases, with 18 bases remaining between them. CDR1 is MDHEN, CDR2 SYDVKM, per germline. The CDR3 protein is CASREGRPAPTQYF. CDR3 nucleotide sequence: TGTGCCAGCAGGGAGGGGAGACCAGCCCCGACCCAGTACTTC. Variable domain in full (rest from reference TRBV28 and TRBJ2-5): DVKVTQSSRYLVKRTGEKVFLECVQDMDHENMFWYRQDPGLGLRLIYFSYDVKMKEKGDIPEGYSVSREKKERFSLILESASTNQTSMYLCASREGRPAPTQYFGPGTRLLVL.

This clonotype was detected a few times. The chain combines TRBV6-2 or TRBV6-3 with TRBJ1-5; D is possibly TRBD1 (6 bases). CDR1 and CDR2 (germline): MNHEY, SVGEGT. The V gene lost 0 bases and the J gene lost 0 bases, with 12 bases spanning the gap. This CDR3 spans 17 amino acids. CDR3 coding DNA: TGTGCCAGCAGTTACTCCCGGACAGTCTATAGCAATCAGCCCCAGCATTTT. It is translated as CASSYSRTVYSNQPQHF.

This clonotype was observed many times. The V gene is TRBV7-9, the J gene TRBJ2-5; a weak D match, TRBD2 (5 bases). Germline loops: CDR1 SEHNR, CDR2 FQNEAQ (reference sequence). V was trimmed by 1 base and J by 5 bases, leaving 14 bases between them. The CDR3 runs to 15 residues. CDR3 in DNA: TGTGCCAGCAGCTTAGATGGGGATCCGGGGGAGACCCAGTACTTC. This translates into CASSLDGDPGETQYF.

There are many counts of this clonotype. CDR3 residues: CASSQDWGTGHRETQYF. The DNA of the CDR3 is TGTGCCAGCAGCCAAGATTGGGGGACAGGCCACAGGGAGACCCAGTACTTC. The rearrangement links TRBV3-1 to TRBJ2-5; TRBD1 matches 8 bases. The CDR3 is 17 residues long. Germline CDR1 and CDR2: LGHDT and YNNKEL (reference sequence). V gave up 0 bases and J gave up 5 bases; unmatched junction bases: 11.

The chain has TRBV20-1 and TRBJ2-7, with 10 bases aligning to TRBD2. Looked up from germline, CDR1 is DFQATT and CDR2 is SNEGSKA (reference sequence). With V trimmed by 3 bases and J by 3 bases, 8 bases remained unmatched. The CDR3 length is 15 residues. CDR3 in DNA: TGCAGTGCTAGTATGCCTAGCGGGAGTGTCTACGAGCAGTACTTC. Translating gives CSASMPSGSVYEQYF.

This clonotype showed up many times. CDR3 region: CASSRGLASYEQYF. CDR3 nucleotide sequence: TGTGCCAGCAGCAGGGGACTAGCTTCCTACGAGCAGTACTTC. V usage is TRBV13 and J usage is TRBJ2-7, with 9 bases fitting TRBD2. The CDR3 runs 14 residues. The germline V gene encodes CDR1 PRHDT and CDR2 FYEKMQ (reference sequence). V shed 5 bases and J 1 base; nucleotides not matched to a gene: 3.

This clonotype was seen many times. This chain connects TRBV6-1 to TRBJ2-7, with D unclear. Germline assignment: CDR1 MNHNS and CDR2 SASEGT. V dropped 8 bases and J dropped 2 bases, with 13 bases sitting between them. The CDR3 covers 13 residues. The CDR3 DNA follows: TGTGCCAGCGGCGGCAGACTCACCTACGAGCAGTACTTC. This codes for CASGGRLTYEQYF.

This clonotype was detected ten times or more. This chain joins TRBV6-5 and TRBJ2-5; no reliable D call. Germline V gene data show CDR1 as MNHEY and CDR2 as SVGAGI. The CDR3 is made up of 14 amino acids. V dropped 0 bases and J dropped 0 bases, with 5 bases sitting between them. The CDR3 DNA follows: TGTGCCAGCAGTTACTCATCCGACCAAGAGACCCAGTACTTC. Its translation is CASSYSSDQETQYF.

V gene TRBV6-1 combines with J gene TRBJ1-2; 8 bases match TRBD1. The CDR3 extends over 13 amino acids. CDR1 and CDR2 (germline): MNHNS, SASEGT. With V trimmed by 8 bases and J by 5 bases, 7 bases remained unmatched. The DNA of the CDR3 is TGTGCCAGCTTCCCTGGACAGGGATATGGCTACACCTTC. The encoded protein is CASFPGQGYGYTF.

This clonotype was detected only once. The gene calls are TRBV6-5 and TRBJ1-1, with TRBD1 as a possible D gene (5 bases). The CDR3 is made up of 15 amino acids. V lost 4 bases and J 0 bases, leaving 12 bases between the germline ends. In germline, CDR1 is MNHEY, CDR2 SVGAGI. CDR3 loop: CASSWGRAMNTEAFF. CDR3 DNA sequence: TGTGCCAGCAGTTGGGGGAGGGCAATGAACACTGAAGCTTTCTTT.

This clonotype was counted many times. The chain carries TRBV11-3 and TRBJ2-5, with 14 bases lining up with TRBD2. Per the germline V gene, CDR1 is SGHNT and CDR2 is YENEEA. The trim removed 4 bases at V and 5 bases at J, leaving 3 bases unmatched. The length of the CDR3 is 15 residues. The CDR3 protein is CASSSRTSGGETQYF. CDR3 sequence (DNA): TGTGCCAGCAGCTCACGGACTAGCGGGGGGGAGACCCAGTACTTC.

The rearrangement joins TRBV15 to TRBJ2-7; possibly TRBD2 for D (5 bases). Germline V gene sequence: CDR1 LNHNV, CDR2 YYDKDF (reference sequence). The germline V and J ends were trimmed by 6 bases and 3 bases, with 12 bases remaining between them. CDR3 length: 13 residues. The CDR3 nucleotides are TGTGCCACCAGTCCGGGGTACCTCTACGAGCAGTACTTC. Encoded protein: CATSPGYLYEQYF.

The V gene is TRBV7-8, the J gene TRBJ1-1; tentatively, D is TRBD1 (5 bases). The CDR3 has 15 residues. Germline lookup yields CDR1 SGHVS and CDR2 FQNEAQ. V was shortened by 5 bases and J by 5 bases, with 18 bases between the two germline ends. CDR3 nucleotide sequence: TGTGCCAGCAGCCTAGTCCGTACAGGTTGGACTGAAGCTTTCTTT. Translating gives CASSLVRTGWTEAFF.

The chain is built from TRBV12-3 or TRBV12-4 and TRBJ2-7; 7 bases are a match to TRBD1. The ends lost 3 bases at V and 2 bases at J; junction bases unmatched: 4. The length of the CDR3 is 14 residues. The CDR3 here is CASSLWDRTYEQYF. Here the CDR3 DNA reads TGTGCCAGCAGTTTGTGGGACAGAACCTACGAGCAGTACTTC.

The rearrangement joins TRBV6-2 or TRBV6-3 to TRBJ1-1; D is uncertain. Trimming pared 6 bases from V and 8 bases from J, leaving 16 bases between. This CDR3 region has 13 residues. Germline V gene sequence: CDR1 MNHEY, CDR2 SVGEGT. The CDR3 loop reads CASRTDLQSEAFF. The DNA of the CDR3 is TGTGCCAGCAGAACGGACTTACAGAGCGAAGCTTTCTTT.

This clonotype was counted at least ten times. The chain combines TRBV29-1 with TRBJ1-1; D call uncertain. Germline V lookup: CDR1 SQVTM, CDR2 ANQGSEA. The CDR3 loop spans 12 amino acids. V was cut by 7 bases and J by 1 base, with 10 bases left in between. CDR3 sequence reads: CSAGYRNTEAFF. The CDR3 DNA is TGCAGCGCCGGCTACCGGAACACTGAAGCTTTCTTT.

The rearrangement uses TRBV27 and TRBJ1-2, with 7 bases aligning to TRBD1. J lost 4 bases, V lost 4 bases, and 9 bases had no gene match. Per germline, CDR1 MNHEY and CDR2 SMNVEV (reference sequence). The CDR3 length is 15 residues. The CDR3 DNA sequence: TGTGCCAGCAGTTGGACAGGTAGCCTGTCCTATGGCTACACCTTC. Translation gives CASSWTGSLSYGYTF.

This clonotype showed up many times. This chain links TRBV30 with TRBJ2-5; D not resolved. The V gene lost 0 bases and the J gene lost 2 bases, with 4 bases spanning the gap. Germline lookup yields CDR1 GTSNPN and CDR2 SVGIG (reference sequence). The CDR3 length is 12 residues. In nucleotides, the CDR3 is TGTGCCTGGAGTGTACAGCAAGAGACCCAGTACTTC. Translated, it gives CAWSVQQETQYF.

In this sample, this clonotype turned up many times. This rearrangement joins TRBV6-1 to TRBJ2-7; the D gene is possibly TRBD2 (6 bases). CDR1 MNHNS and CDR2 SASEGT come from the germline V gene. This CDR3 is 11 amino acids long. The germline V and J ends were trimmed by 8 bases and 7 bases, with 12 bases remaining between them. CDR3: CASGRAGEQYF. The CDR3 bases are TGTGCCAGCGGCCGGGCGGGGGAGCAGTACTTC.

The CDR3 is CASSVEPRVRYEQYF. The CDR3 bases are TGTGCCAGCAGCGTAGAGCCGAGGGTGCGCTACGAGCAGTACTTC. This chain uses TRBV9 with TRBJ2-7; perhaps TRBD2 as D (5 bases). The CDR3 is 15 amino acids. Trimming removed 0 bases at V and 3 bases at J, with 13 bases between. From germline, CDR1 is SGDLS and CDR2 YYNGEE.

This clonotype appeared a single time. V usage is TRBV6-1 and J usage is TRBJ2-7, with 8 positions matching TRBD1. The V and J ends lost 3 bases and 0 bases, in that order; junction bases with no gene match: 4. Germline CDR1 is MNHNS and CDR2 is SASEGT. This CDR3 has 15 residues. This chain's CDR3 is CASSDAGTGSYEQYF. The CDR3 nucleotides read TGTGCCAGCAGTGATGCCGGGACAGGCTCCTACGAGCAGTACTTC.

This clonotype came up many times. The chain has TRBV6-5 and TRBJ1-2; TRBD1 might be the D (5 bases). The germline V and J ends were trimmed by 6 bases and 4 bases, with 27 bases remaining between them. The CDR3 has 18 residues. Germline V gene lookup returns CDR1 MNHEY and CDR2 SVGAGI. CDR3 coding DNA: TGTGCCAGCAGGGCACCTTGGACATCTTCCCGGCGCGGCTATGGCTACACCTTC. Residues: CASRAPWTSSRRGYGYTF.

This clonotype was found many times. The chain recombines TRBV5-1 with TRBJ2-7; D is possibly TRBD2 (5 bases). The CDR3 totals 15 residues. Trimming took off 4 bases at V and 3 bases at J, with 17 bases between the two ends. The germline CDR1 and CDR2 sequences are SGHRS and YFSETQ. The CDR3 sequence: CASSKTGIKNYEQYF. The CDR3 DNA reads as TGCGCCAGCAGCAAGACCGGGATTAAAAACTACGAGCAGTACTTC.

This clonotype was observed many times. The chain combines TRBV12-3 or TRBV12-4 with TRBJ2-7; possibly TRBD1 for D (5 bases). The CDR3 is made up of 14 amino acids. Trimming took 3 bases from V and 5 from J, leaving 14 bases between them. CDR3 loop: CASSLGQGRNEQYF. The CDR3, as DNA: TGTGCCAGCAGTTTGGGTCAGGGAAGGAACGAGCAGTACTTC.

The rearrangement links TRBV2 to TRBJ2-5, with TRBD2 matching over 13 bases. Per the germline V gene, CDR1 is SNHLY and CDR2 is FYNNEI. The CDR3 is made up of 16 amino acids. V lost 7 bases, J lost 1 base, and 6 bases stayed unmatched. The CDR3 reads CASTLWTSGSQETQYF. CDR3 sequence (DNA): TGTGCCAGCACCCTATGGACTAGCGGGAGCCAAGAGACCCAGTACTTC.

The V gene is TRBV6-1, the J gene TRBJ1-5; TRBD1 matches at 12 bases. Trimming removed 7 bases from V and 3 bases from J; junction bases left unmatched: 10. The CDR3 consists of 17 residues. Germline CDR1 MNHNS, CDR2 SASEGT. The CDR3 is CASKKSGTGGNNQPQHF. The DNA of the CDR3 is TGTGCCAGCAAAAAATCCGGGACAGGGGGCAACAATCAGCCCCAGCATTTT.